The 3 T cell receptor beta chains presented below share a single source sample, sequenced in a study of post-analysis software for immune sequencing data. General observations from the study: TRBV5-6, TRBV5-1 and TRBV20-1 were among four or five TRBV segments more frequent in patients than controls.

Prepared libraries of TCR beta cDNA carried unique molecular identifiers. TCRdb re-derived calls from the PCR reads in MiXCR, one entry per CDR3 protein. The sample lists a few hundred thousand distinct CDR3 sequences, roughly 45% occurring once. No antigen has been assigned to these receptors. The sequenced sample was blood. These receptors all stem from a girl between 5 and 17 years old with multiple sclerosis.

This clonotype was seen a handful of times. The V gene is TRBV28, the J gene TRBJ2-1; the match to TRBD2 covers 13 bases. The CDR3 loop spans 15 amino acids. The J segment lost 8 bases and the V segment lost 6 bases, leaving 7 bases of the junction unmatched. CDR1 and CDR2 (germline): MDHEN, SYDVKM. CDR3 DNA: TGTGCCAGCAGCCTGGGACTAGCGGGAAGCGATGAGCAGTTCTTC. This sequence encodes CASSLGLAGSDEQFF.

On this clonotype itself: At one boundary the junction diverges from the germline segment, which might be a read error. The V and J genes are TRBV6-2 or TRBV6-3 and TRBJ1-5; 7 bases line up with TRBD1. Germline V gene data show CDR1 as MNHEY and CDR2 as SVGEGT. The CDR3 consists of 15 residues. Here the CDR3 reads CASTPQGYGYQPQHF. The CDR3 DNA reads as TGTGCCAGCACCCCACAGGGGTACGGCTATCAGCCACAGCATTTT.

The chain carries TRBV28 and TRBJ2-7, with a tentative D call TRBD2 (6 bases). The V end lost 2 bases, the J end lost 3 bases, and 17 bases lay between the germline ends. The CDR3 has 16 residues. Germline V gene lookup returns CDR1 MDHEN and CDR2 SYDVKM. The CDR3 here is CASSLAPYARGYEQYF. CDR3 nucleotide sequence: TGTGCCAGCAGTTTAGCTCCCTATGCGCGGGGCTACGAGCAGTACTTC.